Here is one T cell receptor (beta chain) with its context. Its antigen is undetermined. The source of the sample is a study of Ad26.COV2.S vaccination and SARS-CoV-2 variants. Study-wide results and limits: There was reportedly substantial breadth in spike-specific CD8+ and CD4+ T cell responses after vaccination. Researchers cautioned that TCR breadth and depth analyses may have underestimated total T cell responses. The placebo group had lower spike-specific TCR breadth than the vaccine recipients did.

This CDR3 is built from 16 residues. From germline, CDR1 is SGHDN and CDR2 FVKESK. V lost 2 bases to trimming and J lost 2 bases, with 15 bases between them. Sequencing used immunoSEQ multiplex PCR; TCRdb keeps in-frame clones, though not all of them. Of 40,000 to 55,000 clones in the sample, 83% were seen once. The rearrangement uses TRBV14 and TRBJ2-5; tentative D call: TRBD1 (6 bases). The specimen was peripheral blood, collected after recovery from COVID-19. This sequence originates from a human donor who had recovered from COVID-19. CDR3 in DNA: TGTGCCAGCAGCCAACTGAGAGGGGGAACGCAAGAGACCCAGTACTTC. It yields the protein CASSQLRGGTQETQYF.